The T cell receptor beta chain under discussion was sequenced for a study of blood T cells in healthy people across ages (dated by TCRdb to the mid-2010s). Regarding the study in general: In model experiments, template switching captured about one uniquely barcoded TCR beta cDNA molecule for every two T cells. To track age-related changes in TCR beta repertoire diversity, the study relied on deep sequencing normalized with unique cDNA molecular identifiers. The donors were split into four age groups: young (average about 16 years), middle-aged (around 40), aged (62) and long-lived (over 80). To avoid experimental bias, donors of different ages were randomly spread across the sequencing lanes. For two donors (one aged 18 to 30 and one aged 80 or older), the study analyzed two additional independent replicas of 1 million unique cDNA reads from the same blood draw.

The germline V gene (reference sequence) specifies SEHNR as CDR1 and FQNEAQ as CDR2. The CDR3, cysteine through phenylalanine, is 15 amino acids long. The kept DNA is CDR3 alone, 45 bases in frame from the first base. V is shortened by 4 bases, J by 2 bases, and the region joining them spans 12 bases. The donors were a few dozen Caucasian individuals from Russia, aged roughly 6 to 90 years, who were systemically healthy. Each donor gave about 9.8 milliliters of peripheral blood, drawn into EDTA-treated Vacutainer tubes. Ficoll-Paque density-gradient centrifugation was used to isolate PBMCs, with at least 7 million obtained per sample. Trizol reagent was used to extract total RNA from PBMCs, with at least 6 micrograms per sample. Naive CD45RAhigh/CD27high T cell percentages were measured by flow cytometry on a PBMC aliquot from every donor. Regarding this clonotype: Its specific antigen is unknown. No clone much larger than this one lies a single base away; base qualities are absent.

Paper-wide results and their limitations: A strong correlation was found between observed TCR beta diversity and the percentage of naive T cells measured by flow cytometry. Conclusive comparison of naive and antigen-experienced compartments was prevented by the profiling of bulk unsorted PBMCs. Compared with the aged group, the long-lived group had more naive CD4+ T cells, fewer expanded clones and increased TCR diversity, suggesting age selection. As age increased, observed TCR beta diversity per million T cells dropped in a roughly linear way, and a significant reduction was already evident by age approximately 40. Estimates of total diversity based on one million sequenced T cells were regarded as lower bounds and as underestimates. Donor CMV infection status was unknown, potentially confounding age-related changes in expanded clonotypes.

Receptor libraries were prepared by 5' RACE. Reads for this sample came from an Illumina HiSeq 2500. A second PCR of about 6 to 11 cycles was performed with a sample-barcoded 5' primer and a J-beta primer mix. Each TCR beta cDNA molecule received a unique molecular identifier from a template-switch 5' adaptor carrying 12 random nucleotides. Each sample yielded at least 3 million CDR3-containing paired-end reads. The Mint cDNA synthesis kit, primed by a TRBC-specific oligonucleotide, was used to synthesize first-strand cDNA from all RNA. Following uracil-DNA glycosylase treatment, a first 18-cycle PCR with universal primers M1SS and BC2_uni_R was performed on all cDNA. Concerning the study's data processing: For normalization, 1 million high-quality reads were randomly selected from each sample, with every read carrying a distinct molecular identifier. Instead of being binned into consensus sequences, reads that shared molecular identifiers were thrown out. MiTCR, set to a Q25 quality threshold and the strictest error-elimination algorithm, was used for CDR3 identification, clonotype clustering and error correction. A nonparametric unseen species model with Euler transformation was used to estimate lower-bound total TCR beta diversity. TCRdb reprocessing: public reads trimmed at Q25 with fastp, clones called with MiXCR, in-frame beta chains kept. Identical CDR3 protein sequences are pooled into one entry, listed with their most common genes and DNA. Here the V and J calls rest on TCRdb's processing, not on the authors' analysis. The sample contains about a million distinct CDR3 sequences, roughly 52% of them found a single time. The ten biggest clones cover roughly an eighth of the sample.

This receptor was taken from a man aged 30 to 39 in good health. The material sequenced was blood. The sequence is built from TRBV7-9 and TRBJ2-1; the D gene cannot be resolved beyond TRBD1 or TRBD2, each matching 5 bases. The CDR3 sequence is CASSYRGETYNEQFF. In nucleotide form, the sequence is TGTGCCAGCAGCTACCGAGGGGAAACCTACAATGAGCAGTTCTTC.